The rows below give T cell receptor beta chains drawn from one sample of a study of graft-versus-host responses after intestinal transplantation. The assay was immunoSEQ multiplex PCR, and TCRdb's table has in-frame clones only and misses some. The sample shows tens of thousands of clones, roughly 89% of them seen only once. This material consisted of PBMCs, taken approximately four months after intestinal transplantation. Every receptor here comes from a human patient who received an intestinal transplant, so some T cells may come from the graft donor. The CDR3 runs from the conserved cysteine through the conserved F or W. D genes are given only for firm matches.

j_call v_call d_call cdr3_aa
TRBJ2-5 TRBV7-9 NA CASSLALNLGPQETQYF
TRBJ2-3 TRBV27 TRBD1 CASSLSAWTGATDTQYF
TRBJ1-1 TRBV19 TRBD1 CASGTGSEAFF
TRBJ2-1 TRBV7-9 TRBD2 CASKGGGRHLEQFF
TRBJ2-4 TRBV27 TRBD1 CASRTGGGYIQYF
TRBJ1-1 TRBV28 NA CASSRSRVAGPEAFF
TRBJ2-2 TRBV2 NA CASSRSSPGELFF
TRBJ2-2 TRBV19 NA CASSLVWPTGELFF
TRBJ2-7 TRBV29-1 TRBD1 CSVGTGYEQYF
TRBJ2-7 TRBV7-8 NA CASSSGYQSSYEQYF
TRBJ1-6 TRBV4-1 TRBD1 CASSPATDRGNSPLHF
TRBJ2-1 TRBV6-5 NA CASSYRDSADEQFF
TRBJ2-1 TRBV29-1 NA CSVALRPRPYNEQFF
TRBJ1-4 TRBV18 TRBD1 CASSRDSREKLFF
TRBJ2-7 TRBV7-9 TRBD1 CASSGQGYEQYF
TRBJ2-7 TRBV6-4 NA CASSDEVGFEQYF
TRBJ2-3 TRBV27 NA CASSFPDTQYF
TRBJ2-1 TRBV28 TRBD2 CASSLLAGNEQFF
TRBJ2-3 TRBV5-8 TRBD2 CASSLGLAGKDTQYF
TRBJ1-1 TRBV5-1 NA CASSWGQNTEAFF
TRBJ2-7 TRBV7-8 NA CASSRGAVLRKQYF
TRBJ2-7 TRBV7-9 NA CASSLGWGSYEQYF
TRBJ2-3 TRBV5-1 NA CASSLVRGASLGGTDTQYF
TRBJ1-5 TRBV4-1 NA CASSQGVYSNQPQHF
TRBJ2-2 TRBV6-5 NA CATRDEGPPGELFF
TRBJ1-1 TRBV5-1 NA CASSTAPTVNTEAFF
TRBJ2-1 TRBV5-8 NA CASSGRPSSYNEQFF